This entry describes one TCR beta chain. The record originates from a study of blood T cell repertoires in COVID-19. Generated by immunoSEQ multiplex PCR, the TCRdb table keeps only in-frame clones and is missing some. This repertoire shows about 88,000 clones, about 71% found once; its top ten account for approximately 25%. The CDR3 spans 14 residues. Trimming cost V 5 bases and J 5 bases; bases outside gene matches: 6. Germline CDR1 is SNHLY and CDR2 is FYNNEI. The rearrangement uses TRBV2 and TRBJ1-2; TRBD1 matches at 9 bases. The sample taken for sequencing was peripheral blood. The sequence was obtained from a woman in her sixties or seventies in a cohort sampled during active or convalescent COVID-19. CDR3 sequence: CASSLTGGSYGYTF. Written as DNA, the CDR3 is TGTGCCAGCAGTCTGACAGGGGGGAGTTATGGCTACACCTTC.